A selection of T cell receptor beta chains follows, all from one sample in a study of blood T cell repertoires in COVID-19. TCRdb's copy holds only in-frame clones and misses some; the assay was immunoSEQ multiplex PCR. The sample includes a few hundred thousand clones, about nine tenths of them seen just once. Sample: PBMCs or T cells enriched from blood (not recorded which). The source of these receptors is a woman aged 50 to 65 who had recovered from COVID-19. CDR3s include the opening cysteine and the closing phenylalanine or tryptophan. The D gene is left open where the match is weak. Expanded clones are given a class, and other clones once, few, many or no size at all.

v_call	d_call	clone_size	j_call	cdr3_aa	cdr3_nt
TRBV6-5	NA	NA	TRBJ1-1	CASKKRENTEAFF	TGTGCCAGCAAGAAAAGAGAGAACACTGAAGCTTTCTTT
TRBV6-5	TRBD1	NA	TRBJ1-1	CASSYTGTVGTEAFF	TGTGCCAGCAGTTACACCGGGACAGTGGGTACTGAAGCTTTCTTT
TRBV7-8	TRBD1	NA	TRBJ1-1	CASSSSSGTGRTEAFF	TGTGCCAGCAGCTCATCGTCCGGGACAGGGAGGACTGAAGCTTTCTTT
TRBV5-1	NA	NA	TRBJ2-7	CASSPTIIAEQYF	TGCGCCAGCAGCCCTACAATAATAGCCGAGCAGTACTTC
TRBV4-2	NA	few	TRBJ1-3	CASSQERGLEGNTIYF	TGTGCCAGCAGCCAAGAGCGGGGATTGGAGGGAAACACCATATATTTT
TRBV29-1	NA	NA	TRBJ2-7	CSVVGTTGSNYEQYF	TGCAGCGTTGTCGGGACAACAGGGTCGAACTACGAGCAGTACTTC
TRBV19	TRBD1	NA	TRBJ1-2	CASEEYRDRDYRRTYGYTF	TGTGCCAGTGAGGAGTACCGTGACAGGGATTACCGGAGAACCTATGGCTACACCTTC
TRBV24-1	TRBD2	NA	TRBJ2-2	CATSALGLAGVTGELFF	TGTGCCACCAGTGCCTTGGGGCTAGCGGGGGTGACCGGGGAGCTGTTTTTT
TRBV7-8	TRBD1	NA	TRBJ1-2	CASSPYGQGAANGYTF	TGTGCCAGCAGCCCTTACGGACAGGGTGCGGCGAATGGCTACACCTTC
TRBV7-9	TRBD1	NA	TRBJ1-6	CASSFGDRAYNSPLHF	TGTGCCAGCAGCTTTGGGGACAGGGCCTATAATTCACCCCTCCACTTT
TRBV10-3	NA	NA	TRBJ1-5	CAISETTELPQHF	TGTGCCATCAGTGAGACCACTGAGCTGCCCCAGCATTTT
TRBV4-1	NA	NA	TRBJ2-1	CASSPRGIQNEQFF	TGCGCCAGCAGCCCCCGGGGAATACAGAATGAGCAGTTCTTC
TRBV6-4	TRBD2	NA	TRBJ2-7	CASSEARGGTRMHF	TGTGCCAGCAGTGAAGCCCGGGGGGGCACCCGTATGCACTTC
TRBV14	TRBD2	NA	TRBJ2-3	CASSSLAGLTDTQYF	TGTGCCAGCAGCTCTTTAGCGGGACTCACAGATACGCAGTATTTT
TRBV6-5	NA	NA	TRBJ2-7	CASRKSGVPLLEQYF	TGTGCCAGCAGGAAAAGCGGAGTGCCCCTCCTCGAGCAGTACTTC
TRBV14	TRBD2	NA	TRBJ2-7	CASSQVTVAGVRSYEQYF	TGTGCCAGCAGCCAAGTAACGGTAGCGGGAGTCCGCTCCTACGAGCAGTACTTC
TRBV24-1	TRBD2	NA	TRBJ2-1	CATTDGREGEQFF	TGTGCCACCACCGATGGCAGGGAGGGTGAGCAGTTCTTC
TRBV25-1	NA	NA	TRBJ2-4	CASSESARASAKNIQYF	TGTGCCAGCAGTGAATCAGCCAGGGCGAGTGCCAAAAACATTCAGTACTTC
TRBV5-1	TRBD1	NA	TRBJ1-1	CASSIQTGGSEAFF	TGCGCCAGCAGCATCCAGACAGGGGGCTCTGAAGCTTTCTTT
TRBV30	NA	NA	TRBJ2-5	CALEGGRTGREETQYF	TGTGCGCTGGAGGGAGGGCGGACAGGGAGGGAAGAGACCCAGTACTTC
TRBV5-1	TRBD1	NA	TRBJ2-5	CASSLTGDETQYF	TGCGCCAGCAGCTTAACAGGGGACGAGACCCAGTACTTC